This T cell receptor (beta chain) was found in a study of CXCR3-negative and CXCR3-positive naive CD8 T cells. The CDR3 spans 15 residues. The germline CDR1 and CDR2 sequences are LGHNA and YSLEER. The libraries of TRB cDNA were prepared using 5' RACE with UMI labels. TCRdb re-called the 5' RACE reads; one entry per CDR3 protein, DNA not given. The repertoire shows approximately 20,000 distinct CDR3 sequences; the top ten hold over 15%. The receptor's source is a human donor in good health. Some clones in this sample may be carry-over from other donors' samples. The sample consisted of memory CD8+ T cells from blood. V and J are TRBV4-3 and TRBJ2-7; the TCRdb call, TRBD1, lacks DNA for checking. CDR3 loop: CASSQDSQGGYEQYF.